The T cell receptor (beta chain) under discussion was sequenced for a study of Tregs in tolerant kidney transplant recipients. General study points: Some patients' samples used different primers over time, so nucleotide sequences weren't comparable. Activated donor B cell expansion appeared to reveal the most relevant donor-specific TCRbeta repertoire.

Sequencing was performed with immunoSEQ multiplex PCR; in TCRdb, only in-frame clones are kept and a portion is missing. The sample consists of approximately 99,000 clones, almost 90% of them appearing once. To note about this clone: Antigen: not known.

CDR1 is LNHNV, CDR2 YYDKDF, per germline (reference sequence). CDR3 length: 17 amino acids. Trimming cost V 1 base and J 2 bases, with 18 bases left between them. The chain couples TRBV15 to TRBJ2-7; a weak D match, TRBD2 (6 bases). The sequence came from a human donor who received a combined kidney and bone marrow transplant. Sequencing was performed on CD4+ T cells from blood, taken before the transplant. The CDR3 sequence: CATSRGRDSTHTYEQYF. The CDR3 DNA sequence: TGTGCCACCAGCAGAGGGAGGGATAGTACACATACCTACGAGCAGTACTTC.